This TCR beta chain was found in a study of blood T cells in healthy people across ages. Looking at the study overall: About one barcoded TCR beta cDNA was captured per two T cells. Study results and caveats: Older age went with lower TCR beta diversity per million T cells, in a roughly linear way.

As to this clonotype: Antigen: not known.

Germline V gene sequence: CDR1 SEHNR, CDR2 FQNEAQ (reference sequence). There are 16 residues in the CDR3. V shed 4 bases, J shed 2 bases, and the junction held 4 bases outside the gene matches. The authors ran a second PCR of about 7 to 12 cycles using a sample-barcoded 5' primer and a J-beta primer mix. MiXCR, applied by TCRdb to the 5' RACE reads, yields one record per CDR3 protein. This sample carries 500,000 to 550,000 distinct CDR3 sequences, approximately 25% of them seen once, and the ten largest clones take approximately 8.7%. These data also featured in a second study, about T cells of mothers and their children.

This receptor was identified in a boy aged 10-17 years in good health. Sequencing used blood. The chain joins TRBV7-9 to TRBJ2-3, with 12 nucleotides matching TRBD2. CDR3 sequence: CASSSGLAGITDTQYF. CDR3 nucleotides: TGTGCCAGCAGCTCTGGACTAGCGGGAATCACAGATACGCAGTATTTT.